The sequence of this T cell receptor beta chain was determined in a study of cytomegalovirus exposure and HLA in healthy donors. The CDR3 consists of 16 residues. Deletions cut 2 bases from V and 2 bases from J, with 13 bases between. Germline V lookup: CDR1 LNHDA, CDR2 SQIVND (reference sequence). PCR involved 60 Vbeta and 13 Jbeta primers. Profiled with immunoSEQ multiplex PCR; TCRdb holds only in-frame clones, not every one. The sample includes some 180,000 clones, more than 75% of them seen just once. Material for sequencing was PBMCs. This sequence joins TRBV19 and TRBJ1-5, with a possible D match to TRBD1 (5 bases). This sequence originates from a woman in her thirties in good health and CMV-seropositive. DNA of the CDR3: TGTGCCAGTAGTATATCGGGCAGGGTCGGCAATCAGCCCCAGCATTTT. Translated, it gives CASSISGRVGNQPQHF.